This TCR beta chain appears in the sequencing data of a study of a mutant IDH1 vaccine in newly diagnosed glioma. Turning to the study itself: Vaccines began 4-6 weeks after radiotherapy alone, or with temozolomide cycles.

To note about this clone: Antigen specificity is unknown.

Time point given: week 5, during vaccination. Vaccine doses each comprised 300 ug of mutant IDH1 20-mer peptide, with topical imiquimod. New WHO grade 3 or 4 astrocytomas that were IDH1-mutant and ATRX-lost occurred in the donors. Looked up from germline, CDR1 is SGHVS and CDR2 is FQNEAQ. The CDR3 has 13 amino acids. Trimming removed 5 bases from V and 4 bases from J, with 11 bases in between. Clones were sequenced by immunoSEQ multiplex PCR, and TCRdb holds only the in-frame ones, with some missing. The sample has roughly 60,000 clones, about 81% seen once. The sample here was PBMCs, taken from a glioma patient whose treatment included an IDH1 peptide vaccine. The TCR sequence derives from a woman in her 50s with glioma. The chain links TRBV7-8 to TRBJ1-2; D is ambiguous. Here the CDR3 DNA reads TGTGCCAGCAGCCCTGACGGACGCTATGGCTACACCTTC. This gives the protein CASSPDGRYGYTF.